This T cell receptor (beta chain) was profiled in a study of regulatory T cells in long-lasting Graves disease. In building TCR beta libraries, iRepertoire HTBI primers were used together with Arm-PCR of CDR3 regions. TCRdb recomputed calls from the multiplex PCR reads with MiXCR, one row per CDR3 protein. The top ten hold 16% of the sample, which has about 470,000 distinct CDR3 sequences, 15% seen once. This clonotype showed up many times. Sample time point: newly diagnosed GD, antithyroid drugs for less than 3 months. Making the TCR library involved RNA that had been extracted from PBMCs. There are 15 residues in the CDR3. V was clipped by 1 base and J by 7 bases, with 17 bases between them. Germline V gene sequence: CDR1 SQVTM, CDR2 ANQGSEA. This sample was also put to use in a study of T cells in Graves' hyperthyroidism and ophthalmopathy.

The receptor's source is a woman younger than 45 with Graves disease. The starting material was peripheral blood mononuclear cells (PBMCs), obtained at new diagnosis, from a patient treated with antithyroid drugs. The chain uses TRBV29-1 and TRBJ2-1; tentatively, D is TRBD2 (6 bases). The CDR3 loop reads CSVEGGGSSRNEQFF. The CDR3 nucleotides read TGCAGCGTTGAAGGAGGAGGGAGTTCTCGGAATGAGCAGTTCTTC.